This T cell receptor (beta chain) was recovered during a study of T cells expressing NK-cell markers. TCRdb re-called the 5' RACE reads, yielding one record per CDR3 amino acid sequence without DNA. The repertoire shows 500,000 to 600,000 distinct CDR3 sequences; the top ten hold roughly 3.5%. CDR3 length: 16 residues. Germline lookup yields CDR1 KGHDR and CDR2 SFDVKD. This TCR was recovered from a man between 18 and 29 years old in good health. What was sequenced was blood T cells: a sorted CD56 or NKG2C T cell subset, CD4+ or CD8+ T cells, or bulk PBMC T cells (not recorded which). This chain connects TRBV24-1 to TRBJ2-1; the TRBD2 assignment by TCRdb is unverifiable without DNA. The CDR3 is CATSDLGGLAPLEQFF.